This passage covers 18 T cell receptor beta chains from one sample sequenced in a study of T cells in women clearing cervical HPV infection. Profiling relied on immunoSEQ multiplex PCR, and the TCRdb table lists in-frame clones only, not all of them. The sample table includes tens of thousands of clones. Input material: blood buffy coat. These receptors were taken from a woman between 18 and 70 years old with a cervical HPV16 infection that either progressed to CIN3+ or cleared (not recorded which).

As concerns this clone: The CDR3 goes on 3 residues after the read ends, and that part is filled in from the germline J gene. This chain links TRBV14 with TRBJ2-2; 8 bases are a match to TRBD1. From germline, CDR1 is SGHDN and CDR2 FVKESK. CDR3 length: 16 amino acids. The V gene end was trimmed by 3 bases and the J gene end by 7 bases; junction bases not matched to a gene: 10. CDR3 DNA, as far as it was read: TGTGCCAGCAGCCAGCTGACAGGGGCCCATTTCGGGGAG. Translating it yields CASSQLTGAHFGE. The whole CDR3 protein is CASSQLTGAHFGELFF.

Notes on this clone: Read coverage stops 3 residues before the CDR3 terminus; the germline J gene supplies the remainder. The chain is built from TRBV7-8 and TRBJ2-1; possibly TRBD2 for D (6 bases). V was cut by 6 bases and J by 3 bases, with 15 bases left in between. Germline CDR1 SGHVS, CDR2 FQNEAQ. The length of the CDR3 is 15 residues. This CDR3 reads CASSRPRDFYNEQFF. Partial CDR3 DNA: TGTGCCAGCAGTCGTCCCCGGGACTTCTACAATGAG.

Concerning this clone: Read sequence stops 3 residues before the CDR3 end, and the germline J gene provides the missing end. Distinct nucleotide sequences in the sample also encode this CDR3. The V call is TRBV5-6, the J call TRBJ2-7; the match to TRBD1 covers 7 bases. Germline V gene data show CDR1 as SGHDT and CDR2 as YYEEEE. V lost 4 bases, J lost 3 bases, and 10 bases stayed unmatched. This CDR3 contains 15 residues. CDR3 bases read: TGTGCCAGCAGCACTAGGCAGGGGGTGTTCTACGAG. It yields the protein CASSTRQGVFYE. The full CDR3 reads CASSTRQGVFYEQYF. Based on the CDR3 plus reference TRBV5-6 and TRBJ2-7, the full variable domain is DAGVTQSPTHLIKTRGQQVTLRCSPKSGHDTVSWYQQALGQGPQFIFQYYEEEERQRGNFPDRFSGHQFPNYSSELNVNALLLGDSALYLCASSTRQGVFYEQYFGPGTRLTVT.

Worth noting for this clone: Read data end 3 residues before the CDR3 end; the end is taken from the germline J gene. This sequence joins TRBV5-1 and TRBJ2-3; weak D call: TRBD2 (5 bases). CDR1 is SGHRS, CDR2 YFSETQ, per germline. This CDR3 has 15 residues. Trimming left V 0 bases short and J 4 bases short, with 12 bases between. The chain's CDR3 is CASSLARGSADTQYF. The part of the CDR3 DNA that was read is TGCGCCAGCAGCTTGGCTCGCGGGTCGGCAGATACG.

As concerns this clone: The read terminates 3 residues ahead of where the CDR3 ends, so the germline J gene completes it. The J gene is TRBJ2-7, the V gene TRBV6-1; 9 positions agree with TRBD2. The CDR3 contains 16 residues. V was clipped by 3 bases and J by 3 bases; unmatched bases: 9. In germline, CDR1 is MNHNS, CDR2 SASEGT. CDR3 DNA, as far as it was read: TGTGCCAGCAGTGATCCTCTAGCGGGAACCTTCTACGAG. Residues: CASSDPLAGTFYE. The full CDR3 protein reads CASSDPLAGTFYEQYF.

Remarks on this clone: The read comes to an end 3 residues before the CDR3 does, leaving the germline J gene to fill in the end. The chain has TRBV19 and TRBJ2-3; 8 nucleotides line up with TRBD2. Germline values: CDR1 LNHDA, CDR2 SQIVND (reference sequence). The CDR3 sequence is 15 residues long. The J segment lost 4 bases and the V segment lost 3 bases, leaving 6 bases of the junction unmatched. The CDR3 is CASSITGLVADTQYF. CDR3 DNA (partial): TGTGCCAGTAGTATCACGGGACTAGTCGCAGATACG. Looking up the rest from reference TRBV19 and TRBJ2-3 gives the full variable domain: DGGITQSPKYLFRKEGQNVTLSCEQNLNHDAMYWYRQDPGQGLRLIYYSQIVNDFQKGDIAEGYSVSREKKESFPLTVTSAQKNPTAFYLCASSITGLVADTQYFGPGTRLTVL.

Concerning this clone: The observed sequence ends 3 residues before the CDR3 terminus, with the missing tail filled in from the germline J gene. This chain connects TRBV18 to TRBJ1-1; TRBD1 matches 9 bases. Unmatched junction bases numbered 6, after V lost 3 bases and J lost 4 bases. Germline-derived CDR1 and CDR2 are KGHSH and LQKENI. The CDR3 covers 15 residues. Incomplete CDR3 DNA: TGTGCCAGCTCACCGTATGGGACAGGGAGCACTGAA. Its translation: CASSPYGTGSTE. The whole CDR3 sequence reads CASSPYGTGSTEAFF.

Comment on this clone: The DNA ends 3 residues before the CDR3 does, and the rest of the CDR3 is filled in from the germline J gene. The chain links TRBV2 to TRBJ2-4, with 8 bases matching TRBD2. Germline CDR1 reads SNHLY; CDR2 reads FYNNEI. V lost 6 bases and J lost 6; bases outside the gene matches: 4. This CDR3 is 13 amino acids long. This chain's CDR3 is CASRAGGGNIQYF. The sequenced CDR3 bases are TGTGCCAGCAGGGCGGGGGGTGGAAACATT. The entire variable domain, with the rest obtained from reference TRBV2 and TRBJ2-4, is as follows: EPEVTQTPSHQVTQMGQEVILRCVPISNHLYFYWYRQILGQKVEFLVSFYNNEISEKSEIFDDQFSVERPDGSNFTLKIRSTKLEDSAMYFCASRAGGGNIQYFGAGTRLSVL.

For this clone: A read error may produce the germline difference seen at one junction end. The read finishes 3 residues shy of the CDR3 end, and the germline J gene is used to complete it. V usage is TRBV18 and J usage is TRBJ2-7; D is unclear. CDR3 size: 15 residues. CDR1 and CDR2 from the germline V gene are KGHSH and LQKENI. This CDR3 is CASSTPRLAVGEQYF. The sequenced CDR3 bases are TGTGCCAGCTCAACACCGCGACTGGCGGTCGGCGAG.

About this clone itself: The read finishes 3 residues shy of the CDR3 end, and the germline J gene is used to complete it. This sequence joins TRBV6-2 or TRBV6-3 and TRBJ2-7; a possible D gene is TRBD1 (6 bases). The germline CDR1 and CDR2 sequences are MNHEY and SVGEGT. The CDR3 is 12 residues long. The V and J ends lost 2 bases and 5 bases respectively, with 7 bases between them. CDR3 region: CASSYTGNEQYF. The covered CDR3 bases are TGTGCCAGCAGTTACACAGGGAACGAG.

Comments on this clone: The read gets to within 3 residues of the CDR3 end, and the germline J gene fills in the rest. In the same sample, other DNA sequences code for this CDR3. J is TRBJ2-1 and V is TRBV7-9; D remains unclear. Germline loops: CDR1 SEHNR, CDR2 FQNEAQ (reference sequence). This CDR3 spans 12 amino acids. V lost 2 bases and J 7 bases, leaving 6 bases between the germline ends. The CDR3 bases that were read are TGTGCCAGCAGCTTAAGGGTTAATGAG. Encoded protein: CASSLRVNE. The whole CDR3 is CASSLRVNEQFF.

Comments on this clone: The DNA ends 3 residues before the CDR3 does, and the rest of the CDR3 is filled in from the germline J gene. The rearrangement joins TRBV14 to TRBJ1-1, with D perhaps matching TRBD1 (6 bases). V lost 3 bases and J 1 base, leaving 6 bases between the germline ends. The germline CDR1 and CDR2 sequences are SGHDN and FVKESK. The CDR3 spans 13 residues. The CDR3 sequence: CASSHRGNTEAFF. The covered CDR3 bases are TGTGCCAGCAGCCACAGGGGGAACACTGAA.

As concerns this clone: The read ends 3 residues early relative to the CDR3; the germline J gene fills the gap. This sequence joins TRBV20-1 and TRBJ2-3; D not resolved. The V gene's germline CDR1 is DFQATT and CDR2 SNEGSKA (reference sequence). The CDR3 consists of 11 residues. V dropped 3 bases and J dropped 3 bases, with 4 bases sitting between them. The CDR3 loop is CSARSTDTQYF. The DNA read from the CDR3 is TGCAGTGCTAGGTCTACAGATACG.

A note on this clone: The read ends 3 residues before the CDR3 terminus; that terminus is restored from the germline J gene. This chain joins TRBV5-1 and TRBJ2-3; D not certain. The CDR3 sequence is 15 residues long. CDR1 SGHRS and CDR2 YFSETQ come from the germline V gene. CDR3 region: CASSSRNFSNQPQYF. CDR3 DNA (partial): TGCGCCAGCAGCTCACGGAACTTTAGCAATCAGCCG.

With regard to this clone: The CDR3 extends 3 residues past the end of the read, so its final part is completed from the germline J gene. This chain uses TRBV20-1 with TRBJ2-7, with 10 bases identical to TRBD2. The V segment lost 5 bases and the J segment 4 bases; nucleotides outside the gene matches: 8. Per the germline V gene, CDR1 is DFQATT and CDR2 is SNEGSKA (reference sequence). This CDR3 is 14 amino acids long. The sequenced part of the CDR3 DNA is TGCAGTGCTGGGGAGCGGGAGGGGTGGTACGAG. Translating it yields CSAGEREGWYE. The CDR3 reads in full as CSAGEREGWYEQYF.

The CDR3: CARTDSRHTEAFF. CDR3 DNA (partial): TGTGCCAGGACGGACAGTCGACACACTGAA. The chain uses TRBV30 and TRBJ1-1; D may be TRBD1 (6 bases). The read terminates 3 residues ahead of where the CDR3 ends, so the germline J gene completes it. CDR1 is GTSNPN and CDR2 is SVGIG in the germline V gene (reference sequence). The CDR3 extends over 13 amino acids. V shed 8 bases and J shed 3 bases, with 16 bases lying between them.

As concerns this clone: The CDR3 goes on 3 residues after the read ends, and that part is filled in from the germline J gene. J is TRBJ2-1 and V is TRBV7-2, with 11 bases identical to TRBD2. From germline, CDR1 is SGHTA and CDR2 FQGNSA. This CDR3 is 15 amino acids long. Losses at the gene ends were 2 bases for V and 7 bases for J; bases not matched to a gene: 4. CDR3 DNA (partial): TGTGCCAGCAGCTTAACTAGCGGGAGCTCTAATGAG. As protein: CASSLTSGSSNE. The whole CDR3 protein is CASSLTSGSSNEQFF. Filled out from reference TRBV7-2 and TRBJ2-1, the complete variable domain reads GAGVSQSPSNKVTEKGKDVELRCDPISGHTALYWYRQSLGQGLEFLIYFQGNSAPDKSGLPSDRFSAERTGGSVSTLTIQRTQQEDSAVYLCASSLTSGSSNEQFFGPGTRLTVL.

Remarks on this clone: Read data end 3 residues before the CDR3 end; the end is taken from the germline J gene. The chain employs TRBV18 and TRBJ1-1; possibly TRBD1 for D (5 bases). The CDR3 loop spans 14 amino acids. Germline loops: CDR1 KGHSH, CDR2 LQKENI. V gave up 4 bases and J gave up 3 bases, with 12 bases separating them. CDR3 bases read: TGTGCCAGCTCACAGGGGCGGGGGGACACTGAA. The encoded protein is CASSQGRGDTE. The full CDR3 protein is CASSQGRGDTEAFF.